Reported below is one T cell receptor (beta chain). Its antigen is not identified. The sample originates from a study of T-cell memory formation after mild COVID-19. Study-level results: Within pre-infection memory, some responding clones were found, suggesting cross-reactive memory joined.

Amplification by 5'RACE using constant-segment primers produced TCR alpha and TCR beta cDNA libraries that carried sample barcodes and UMIs. TCRdb re-called the 5' RACE reads with MiXCR, one entry per CDR3 protein. The sample has some 450,000 distinct CDR3 sequences; more than 15% are singletons. Sequencing was done on a sample of PBMCs or a T cell subset sorted from them (not recorded which). The TCR was taken from a man aged 18 to 30 who had mild COVID-19 (a few samples of this study predate the infection). Cell type and time point are not known.

The CDR3 coding sequence is TGTGCCAGCATCGATCAGGGGGACCAAGAGACCCAGTACTTC. The encoded protein is CASIDQGDQETQYF. This chain uses TRBV7-9 with TRBJ2-5, with 7 bases fitting TRBD1. The germline V gene encodes CDR1 SEHNR and CDR2 FQNEAQ (reference sequence). CDR3 length: 14 amino acids. J was trimmed by 0 bases and V by 7 bases; bases with no gene match: 5.